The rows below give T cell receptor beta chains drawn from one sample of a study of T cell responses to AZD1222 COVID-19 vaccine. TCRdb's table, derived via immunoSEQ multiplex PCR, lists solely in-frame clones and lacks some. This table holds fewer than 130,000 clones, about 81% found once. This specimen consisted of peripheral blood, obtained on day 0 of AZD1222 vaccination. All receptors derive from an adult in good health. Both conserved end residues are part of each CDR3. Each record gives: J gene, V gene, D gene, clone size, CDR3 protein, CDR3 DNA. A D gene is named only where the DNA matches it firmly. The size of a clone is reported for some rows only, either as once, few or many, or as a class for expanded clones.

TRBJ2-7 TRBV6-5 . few CASSHHYEQYF TGTGCCAGCAGCCATCACTACGAGCAGTACTTC
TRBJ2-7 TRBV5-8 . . CASAGRSRGAYEQYF TGTGCCAGCGCCGGTAGGTCGCGGGGTGCCTACGAGCAGTACTTC
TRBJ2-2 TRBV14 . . CASSQAGKVGELFF TGTGCCAGCAGCCAAGCGGGGAAGGTCGGGGAGCTGTTTTTT
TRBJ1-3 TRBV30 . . CAWSQRTVSGNTIYF TGTGCCTGGAGCCAGAGGACAGTCTCTGGAAACACCATATATTTT
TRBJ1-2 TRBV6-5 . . CASSAVLGQAYGYTF TGTGCCAGCAGCGCCGTGCTGGGGCAAGCCTATGGCTACACCTTC
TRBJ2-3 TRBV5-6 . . CASSRRGGSPDTQYF TGTGCCAGCAGCCGGAGAGGAGGGAGTCCAGATACGCAGTATTTT
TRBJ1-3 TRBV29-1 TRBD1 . CSVTGGGNTIYF TGCAGCGTTACAGGGGGCGGAAACACCATATATTTT
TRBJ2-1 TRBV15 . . CATSRDAYNEQFF TGTGCCACCAGCAGAGATGCCTACAATGAGCAGTTCTTC
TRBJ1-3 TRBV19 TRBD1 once CASNTGTGSGNTIYF TGTGCCAGTAATACCGGGACAGGGTCTGGAAACACCATATATTTT
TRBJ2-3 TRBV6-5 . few CASRLLVPDTQYF TGTGCCAGCAGGCTACTAGTTCCAGATACGCAGTATTTT
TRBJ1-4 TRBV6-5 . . CASSYSGSSEKLFF TGTGCCAGCAGTTACTCGGGTTCAAGCGAAAAACTGTTTTTT
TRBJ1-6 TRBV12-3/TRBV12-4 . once CASRRDDSPLHF TGTGCCAGCAGGCGGGATGATTCACCCCTCCACTTT
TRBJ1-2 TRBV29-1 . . CSVLHRGLDGYTF TGCAGCGTTTTACACAGAGGCTTGGATGGCTACACCTTC
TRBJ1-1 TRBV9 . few CASSVEPGRDTEAFF TGTGCCAGCAGCGTAGAACCAGGGAGGGACACTGAAGCTTTCTTT
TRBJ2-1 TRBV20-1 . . CSAREDVEQFF TGCAGTGCTAGGGAAGATGTTGAGCAGTTCTTC
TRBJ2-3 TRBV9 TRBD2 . CASSVSSGGHTDTQYF TGTGCCAGCAGCGTCTCTAGCGGGGGACACACAGATACGCAGTATTTT
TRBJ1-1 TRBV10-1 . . CASSRGDEAFF TGCGCCAGCAGTAGGGGGGATGAAGCTTTCTTT
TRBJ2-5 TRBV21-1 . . CASSQAHDPESETQYF TGTGCCAGCAGCCAAGCCCACGACCCGGAGTCGGAGACCCAGTACTTC
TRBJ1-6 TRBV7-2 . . CASSSRRDSPLHF TGTGCCAGCAGCTCGAGAAGGGATTCACCCCTCCACTTT
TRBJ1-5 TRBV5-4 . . CASSLWGFNQPQHF TGTGCCAGCAGCTTGTGGGGTTTTAATCAGCCCCAGCATTTT
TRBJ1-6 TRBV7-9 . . CASSLSNPGANSPLHF TGTGCCAGCAGCTTAAGCAATCCAGGGGCAAATTCACCCCTCCACTTT
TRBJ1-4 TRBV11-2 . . CASSLGEGNEKLFF TGTGCCAGCAGCCTAGGGGAGGGGAATGAAAAACTGTTTTTT
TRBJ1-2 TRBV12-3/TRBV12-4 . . CASTLLGTNGYTF TGTGCCAGCACCTTACTTGGGACTAATGGCTACACCTTC
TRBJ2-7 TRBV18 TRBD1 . CASSPPVTTGKFEQYF TGTGCCAGCTCACCACCGGTTACGACAGGGAAGTTCGAGCAGTACTTC
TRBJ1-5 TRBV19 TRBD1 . CASSIGQGANQPQHF TGTGCCAGTAGTATCGGACAGGGGGCGAATCAGCCCCAGCATTTT
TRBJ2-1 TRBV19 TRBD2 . CASSILSGGTYNEQFF TGTGCCAGTAGTATTCTTAGCGGGGGGACCTACAATGAGCAGTTCTTC